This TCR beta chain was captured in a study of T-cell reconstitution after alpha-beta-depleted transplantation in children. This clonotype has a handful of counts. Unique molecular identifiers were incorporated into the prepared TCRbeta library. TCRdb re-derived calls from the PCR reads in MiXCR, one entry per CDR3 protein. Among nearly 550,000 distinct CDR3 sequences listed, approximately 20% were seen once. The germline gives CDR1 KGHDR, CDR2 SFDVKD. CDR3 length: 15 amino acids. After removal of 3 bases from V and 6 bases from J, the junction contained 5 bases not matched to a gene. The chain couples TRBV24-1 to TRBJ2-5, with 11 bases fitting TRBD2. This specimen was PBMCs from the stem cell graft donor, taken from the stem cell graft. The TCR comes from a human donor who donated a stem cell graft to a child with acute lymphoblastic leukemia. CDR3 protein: CATSDPTSGSQTQYF. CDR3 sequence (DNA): TGTGCCACCAGTGATCCAACTAGCGGGAGCCAGACCCAGTACTTC.